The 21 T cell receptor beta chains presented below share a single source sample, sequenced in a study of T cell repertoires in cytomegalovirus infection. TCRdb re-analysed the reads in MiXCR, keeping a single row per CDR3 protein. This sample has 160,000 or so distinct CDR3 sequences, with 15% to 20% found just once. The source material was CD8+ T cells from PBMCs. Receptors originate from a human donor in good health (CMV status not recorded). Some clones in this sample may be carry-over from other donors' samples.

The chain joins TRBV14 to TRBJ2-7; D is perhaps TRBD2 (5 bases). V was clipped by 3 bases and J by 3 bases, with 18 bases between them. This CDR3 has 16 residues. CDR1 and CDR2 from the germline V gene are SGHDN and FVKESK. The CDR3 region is CASSQGVAVNFYEQYF. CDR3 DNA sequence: TGTGCCAGCAGCCAGGGAGTGGCGGTAAACTTCTACGAGCAGTACTTC.

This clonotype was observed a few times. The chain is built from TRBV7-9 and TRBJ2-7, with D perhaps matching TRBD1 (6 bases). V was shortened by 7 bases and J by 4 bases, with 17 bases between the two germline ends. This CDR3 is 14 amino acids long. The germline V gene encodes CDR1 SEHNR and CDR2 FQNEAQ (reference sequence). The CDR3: CASTGGPRGYEQYF. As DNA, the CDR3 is TGTGCCAGCACGGGTGGGCCGAGGGGGTACGAGCAGTACTTC.

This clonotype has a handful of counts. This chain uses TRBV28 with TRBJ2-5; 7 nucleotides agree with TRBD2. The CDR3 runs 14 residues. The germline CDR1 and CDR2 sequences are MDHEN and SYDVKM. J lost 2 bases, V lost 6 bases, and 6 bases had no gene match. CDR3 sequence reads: CASSPSGTQETQYF. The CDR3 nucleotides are TGTGCCAGCAGCCCAAGCGGGACTCAAGAGACCCAGTACTTC.

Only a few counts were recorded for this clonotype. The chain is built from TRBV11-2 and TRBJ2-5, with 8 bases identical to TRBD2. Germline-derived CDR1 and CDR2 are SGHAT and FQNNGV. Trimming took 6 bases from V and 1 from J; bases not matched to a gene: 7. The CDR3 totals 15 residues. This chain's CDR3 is CASSWTSRSQETQYF. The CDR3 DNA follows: TGTGCCAGCAGTTGGACTAGCAGATCCCAAGAGACCCAGTACTTC.

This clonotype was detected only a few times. In DNA form, the CDR3 reads TGTGCCAGCAGCGCATCGGACAGGATCTATAGCCTTGGGGTCGGCTACACCTTC. Amino acids: CASSASDRIYSLGVGYTF. The V gene is TRBV7-8, the J gene TRBJ1-2; 7 nucleotides line up with TRBD1. Per germline, CDR1 SGHVS and CDR2 FQNEAQ. V lost 5 bases, J lost 8 bases, and 23 bases stayed unmatched. This CDR3 comprises 18 residues.

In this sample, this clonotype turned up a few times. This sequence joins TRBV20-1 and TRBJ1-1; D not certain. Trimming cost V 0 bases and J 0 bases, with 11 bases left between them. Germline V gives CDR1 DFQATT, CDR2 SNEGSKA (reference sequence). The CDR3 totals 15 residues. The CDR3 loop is CSARDPRSMNTEAFF. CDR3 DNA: TGCAGTGCTAGAGATCCCCGGTCAATGAACACTGAAGCTTTCTTT.

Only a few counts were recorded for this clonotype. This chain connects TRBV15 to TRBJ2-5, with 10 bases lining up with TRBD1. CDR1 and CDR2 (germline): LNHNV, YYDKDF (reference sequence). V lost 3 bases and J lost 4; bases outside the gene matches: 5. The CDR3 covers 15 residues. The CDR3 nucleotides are TGTGCCACCAGCAGGAGGACAGGGGGAGGAGAGACCCAGTACTTC. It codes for CATSRRTGGGETQYF.

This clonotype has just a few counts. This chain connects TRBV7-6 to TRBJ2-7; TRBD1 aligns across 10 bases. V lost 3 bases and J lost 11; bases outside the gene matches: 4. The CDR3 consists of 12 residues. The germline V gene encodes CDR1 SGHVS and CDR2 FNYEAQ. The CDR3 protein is CASSFGQGGKYF. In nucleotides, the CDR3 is TGTGCCAGCAGCTTTGGACAGGGGGGCAAGTACTTC.

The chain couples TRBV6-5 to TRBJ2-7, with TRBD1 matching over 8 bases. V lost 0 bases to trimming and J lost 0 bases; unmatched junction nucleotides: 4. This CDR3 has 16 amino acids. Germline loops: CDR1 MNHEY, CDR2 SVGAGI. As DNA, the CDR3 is TGTGCCAGCAGTTACTCGGCTGGACAGGGCTCCTACGAGCAGTACTTC. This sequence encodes CASSYSAGQGSYEQYF.

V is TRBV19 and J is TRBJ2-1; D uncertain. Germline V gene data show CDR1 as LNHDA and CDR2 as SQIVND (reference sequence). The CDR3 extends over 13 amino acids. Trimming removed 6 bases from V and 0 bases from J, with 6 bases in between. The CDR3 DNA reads TGTGCCAGTAGCGAAAGCTCCTACAATGAGCAGTTCTTC. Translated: CASSESSYNEQFF. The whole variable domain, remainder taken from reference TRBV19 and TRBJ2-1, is DGGITQSPKYLFRKEGQNVTLSCEQNLNHDAMYWYRQDPGQGLRLIYYSQIVNDFQKGDIAEGYSVSREKKESFPLTVTSAQKNPTAFYLCASSESSYNEQFFGPGTRLTVL.

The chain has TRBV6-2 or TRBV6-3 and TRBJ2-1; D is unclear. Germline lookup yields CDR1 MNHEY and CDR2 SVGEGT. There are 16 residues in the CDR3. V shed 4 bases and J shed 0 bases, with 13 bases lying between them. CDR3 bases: TGTGCCAGCAGTTCACCCTATTTCAGCTCCTACAATGAGCAGTTCTTC. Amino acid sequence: CASSSPYFSSYNEQFF.

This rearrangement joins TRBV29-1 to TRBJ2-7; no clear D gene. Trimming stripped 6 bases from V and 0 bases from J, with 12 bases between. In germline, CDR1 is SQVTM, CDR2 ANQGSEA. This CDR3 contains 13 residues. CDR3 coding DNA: TGCAGCGTCTTTGACGGACCCTCCTACGAGCAGTACTTC. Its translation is CSVFDGPSYEQYF.

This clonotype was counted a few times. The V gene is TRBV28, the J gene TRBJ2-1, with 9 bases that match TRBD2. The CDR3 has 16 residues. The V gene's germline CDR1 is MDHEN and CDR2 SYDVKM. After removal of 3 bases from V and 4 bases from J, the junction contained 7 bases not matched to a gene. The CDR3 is CASSLLAGAVYNEQFF. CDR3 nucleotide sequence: TGTGCCAGCAGTTTGTTAGCGGGAGCCGTGTACAATGAGCAGTTCTTC.

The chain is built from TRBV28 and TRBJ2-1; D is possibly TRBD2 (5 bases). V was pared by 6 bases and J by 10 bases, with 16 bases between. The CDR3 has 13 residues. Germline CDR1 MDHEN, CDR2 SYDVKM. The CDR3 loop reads CASSLTKAGEQFF. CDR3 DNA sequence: TGTGCCAGCAGCCTCACGAAGGCGGGCGAGCAGTTCTTC.

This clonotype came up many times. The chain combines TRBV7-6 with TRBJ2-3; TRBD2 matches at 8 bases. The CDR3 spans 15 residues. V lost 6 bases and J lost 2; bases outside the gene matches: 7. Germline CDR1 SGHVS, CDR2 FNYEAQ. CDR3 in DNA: TGTGCCAGCAGACATAGCGGGGAAGACACAGATACGCAGTATTTT. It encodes CASRHSGEDTDTQYF.

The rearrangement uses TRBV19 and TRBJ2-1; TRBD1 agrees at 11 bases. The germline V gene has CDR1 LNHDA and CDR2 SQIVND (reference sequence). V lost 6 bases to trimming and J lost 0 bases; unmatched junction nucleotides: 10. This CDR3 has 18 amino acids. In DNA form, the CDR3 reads TGTGCCAGTAGCGACCGGGACAGGGGGATACTCTCCTACAATGAGCAGTTCTTC. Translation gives CASSDRDRGILSYNEQFF.

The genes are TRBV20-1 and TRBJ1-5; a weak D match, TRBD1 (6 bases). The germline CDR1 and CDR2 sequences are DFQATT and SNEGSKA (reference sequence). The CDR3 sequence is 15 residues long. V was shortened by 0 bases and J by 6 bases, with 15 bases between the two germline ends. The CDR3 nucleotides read TGCAGTGCTAGAGATCGGGCAGGGGAGGGTCAGCCCCAGCATTTT. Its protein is CSARDRAGEGQPQHF.

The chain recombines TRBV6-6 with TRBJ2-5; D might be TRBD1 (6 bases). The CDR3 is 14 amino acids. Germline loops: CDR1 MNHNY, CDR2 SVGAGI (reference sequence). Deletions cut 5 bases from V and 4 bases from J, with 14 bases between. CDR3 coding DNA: TGTGCCAGCAGTGTGGCAGGGGCCGTAGAGACCCAGTACTTC. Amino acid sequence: CASSVAGAVETQYF.

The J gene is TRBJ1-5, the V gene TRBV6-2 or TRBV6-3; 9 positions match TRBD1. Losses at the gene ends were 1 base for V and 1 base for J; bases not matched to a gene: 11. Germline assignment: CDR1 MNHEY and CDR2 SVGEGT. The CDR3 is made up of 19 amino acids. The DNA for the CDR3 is TGTGCCAGCAGTTACTGGGACAGGGAAACACTTAGAAGCAATCAGCCCCAGCATTTT. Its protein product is CASSYWDRETLRSNQPQHF.

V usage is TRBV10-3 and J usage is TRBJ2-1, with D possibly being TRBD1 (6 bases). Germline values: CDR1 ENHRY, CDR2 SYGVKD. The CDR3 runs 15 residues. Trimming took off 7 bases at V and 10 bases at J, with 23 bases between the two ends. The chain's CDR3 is CAITLGASRAEEQFF. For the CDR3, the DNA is TGTGCCATCACCCTGGGGGCTAGCCGAGCAGAAGAGCAGTTCTTC.

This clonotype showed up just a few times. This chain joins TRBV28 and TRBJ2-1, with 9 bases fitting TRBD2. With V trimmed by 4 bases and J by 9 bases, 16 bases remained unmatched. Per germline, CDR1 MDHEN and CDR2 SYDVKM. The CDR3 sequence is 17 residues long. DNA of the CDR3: TGTGCCAGCAGTTCCCGAGCGGGTAGCGGGAGTGGTGGTGAGCAGTTCTTC. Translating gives CASSSRAGSGSGGEQFF.